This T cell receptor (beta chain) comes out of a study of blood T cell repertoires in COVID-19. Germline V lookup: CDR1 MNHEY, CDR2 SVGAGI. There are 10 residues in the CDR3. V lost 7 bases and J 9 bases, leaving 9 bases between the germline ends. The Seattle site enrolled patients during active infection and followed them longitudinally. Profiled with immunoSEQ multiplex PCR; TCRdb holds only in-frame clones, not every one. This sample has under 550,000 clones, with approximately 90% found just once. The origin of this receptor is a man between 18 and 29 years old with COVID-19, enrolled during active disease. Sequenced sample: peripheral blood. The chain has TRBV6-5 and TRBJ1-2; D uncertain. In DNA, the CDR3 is TGTGCCAGCAACCGGGTTAGCTACACCTTC. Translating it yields CASNRVSYTF.